These 13 T cell receptor beta chains were sequenced from one sample in a study of blood T cell repertoires in COVID-19 (dated by TCRdb to 2020 to 2021). Libraries were made using the immunoSEQ multiplex PCR assay. The immuneACCESS repertoire file appears here via TCRdb, limited to in-frame rearrangements. These files lack a portion of the clones; in checked studies, under half of the deficit traces to unresolved V genes, and the cause of the others is not known. In all, the sample holds about 31,000 clones, and roughly 88% of those were seen once. The leading ten clones occupy roughly 8.2% of the sample. Specimen: peripheral blood. All receptors come from a man aged 60 to 75 with COVID-19, enrolled during active disease.

The chain is built from TRBV18 and TRBJ2-7, with 10 bases aligning to TRBD2. Germline lookup yields CDR1 KGHSH and CDR2 LQKENI. There are 15 residues in the CDR3. The V gene end was trimmed by 6 bases and the J gene end by 7 bases; junction bases not matched to a gene: 12. As DNA, the CDR3 is TGTGCCAGCTCCCCGGGTCTAGCGGGAGCTCAAGAGCAGTACTTC. This codes for CASSPGLAGAQEQYF.

The chain employs TRBV11-2 and TRBJ2-2; 13 bases are a match to TRBD2. The J segment lost 6 bases and the V segment lost 5 bases, leaving 6 bases of the junction unmatched. Germline V gene sequence: CDR1 SGHAT, CDR2 FQNNGV. There are 16 residues in the CDR3. The chain's CDR3 is CASSLRTSGSAGELFF. Written as DNA, the CDR3 is TGTGCCAGCAGCCTTCGGACTAGCGGGAGCGCCGGGGAGCTGTTTTTT.

The chain joins TRBV3-1 (or the pseudogene TRBV3-2) to TRBJ1-5; 9 bases align to TRBD1. Unmatched junction bases numbered 6, after V lost 2 bases and J lost 1 base. This CDR3 has 17 residues. Looked up from germline, CDR1 is LGHDT and CDR2 is YNNKEL (reference sequence). In DNA form, the CDR3 reads TGTGCCAGCAGCCAATGGTCGGGACAGGGAAGCAATCAGCCCCAGCATTTT. Translated, it gives CASSQWSGQGSNQPQHF.

The chain links TRBV4-1 to TRBJ2-6; possibly TRBD1 for D (5 bases). The germline CDR1 and CDR2 sequences are MGHRA and YSYEKL. This CDR3 is 17 amino acids long. The ends were cut back, 0 bases at V and 0 bases at J, with 9 bases in the middle. The CDR3 is CASSQEPQGSGANVLTF. In nucleotides, the CDR3 is TGCGCCAGCAGCCAAGAGCCGCAGGGCTCTGGGGCCAACGTCCTGACTTTC.

J is TRBJ1-5 and V is TRBV9; D gene uncertain. CDR1 is SGDLS and CDR2 is YYNGEE in the germline V gene. CDR3 length: 13 residues. V was clipped by 0 bases and J by 7 bases, with 8 bases between them. The CDR3 loop is CASSVDPSQPQHF. DNA for the CDR3: TGTGCCAGCAGCGTAGATCCGAGCCAGCCCCAGCATTTT.

The chain combines TRBV6-5 with TRBJ1-1; TRBD1 matches 7 bases. V was pared by 4 bases and J by 5 bases, with 13 bases of the junction left unmatched. The CDR3 extends over 16 amino acids. Germline CDR1 MNHEY, CDR2 SVGAGI. CDR3 region: CASSSGTAITDTEAFF. CDR3 DNA sequence: TGTGCCAGCAGTTCTGGGACAGCCATTACTGATACTGAAGCTTTCTTT.

The rearrangement joins TRBV5-8 to TRBJ1-2; D is perhaps TRBD1 (6 bases). The CDR3 contains 13 residues. CDR1 is SGHTS, CDR2 YDEGEE, per germline. V was shortened by 3 bases and J by 4 bases, with 10 bases between the two germline ends. This CDR3 is CASSSQGFYGYTF. The DNA for the CDR3 is TGTGCCAGCAGCTCGCAGGGGTTCTATGGCTACACCTTC. Based on the CDR3 plus reference TRBV5-8 and TRBJ1-2, the full variable domain is EAGVTQSPTHLIKTRGQQATLRCSPISGHTSVYWYQQALGLGLQFLLWYDEGEERNRGNFPPRFSGRQFPNYSSELNVNALELEDSALYLCASSSQGFYGYTFGSGTRLTVV.

The rearrangement joins TRBV2 to TRBJ2-5; 8 nucleotides agree with TRBD2. The CDR3 is 17 amino acids. V trimming: 3 bases; J trimming: 2 bases; junction bases outside the gene matches: 11. The germline V gene encodes CDR1 SNHLY and CDR2 FYNNEI. CDR3 residues: CASSEQGGVAGQETQYF. CDR3 nucleotides: TGTGCCAGCAGTGAGCAAGGAGGAGTAGCGGGGCAAGAGACCCAGTACTTC.

This clone was counted a few times. The J gene is TRBJ1-2, the V gene TRBV5-1; no clear D. The CDR3 has 15 residues. Germline values: CDR1 SGHRS, CDR2 YFSETQ. The V end was cut by 2 bases, the J end by 8 bases, with 19 bases between. The CDR3 nucleotides are TGCGCCAGCAGCTTACCGGGGTCTACAACCCGGGGCTACACCTTC. Translation gives CASSLPGSTTRGYTF.

V is TRBV9 and J is TRBJ2-3, with TRBD2 matching 8 bases. V was pared by 4 bases and J by 3 bases, with 10 bases of the junction left unmatched. Germline CDR1 is SGDLS and CDR2 is YYNGEE. The CDR3 loop spans 16 amino acids. The CDR3 DNA is TGTGCCAGCAGCATCACTAGCGGCCGGGCAACAGATACGCAGTATTTT. It specifies CASSITSGRATDTQYF.

V usage is TRBV29-1 and J usage is TRBJ2-4; D is possibly TRBD2 (5 bases). CDR3 length: 14 amino acids. From germline, CDR1 is SQVTM and CDR2 ANQGSEA. Trimming removed 4 bases from V and 2 bases from J, with 12 bases in between. The CDR3 region is CSVAPPDSKNIQYF. The CDR3 DNA follows: TGCAGCGTTGCCCCCCCGGACTCCAAAAACATTCAGTACTTC.

The chain is built from TRBV10-2 and TRBJ2-7; maybe TRBD2 (7 bases). V lost 4 bases and J lost 2, with 15 bases in between. CDR3 length equals 15 residues. The germline V gene has CDR1 WSHSY and CDR2 SAAADI. CDR3 sequence reads: CASSGSLGGPYEQYF. CDR3 nucleotide sequence: TGCGCCAGCAGTGGCAGTCTGGGGGGGCCCTACGAGCAGTACTTC.

The chain carries TRBV5-5 and TRBJ1-1; D is unresolved. Germline V gives CDR1 SGHKS, CDR2 YYEKEE (reference sequence). The CDR3 spans 13 residues. Trimming took off 4 bases at V and 1 base at J, with 8 bases between the two ends. CDR3 sequence (DNA): TGTGCCAGCAGCATAACAGCGAACACTGAAGCTTTCTTT. It encodes CASSITANTEAFF.